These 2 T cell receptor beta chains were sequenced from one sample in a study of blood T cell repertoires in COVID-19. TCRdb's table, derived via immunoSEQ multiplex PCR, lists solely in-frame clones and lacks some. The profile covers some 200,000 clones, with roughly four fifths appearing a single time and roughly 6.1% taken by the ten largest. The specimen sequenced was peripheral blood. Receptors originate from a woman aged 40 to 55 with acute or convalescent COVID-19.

CDR3 sequence (DNA): TGCAGCGCGCGGAGGGGTAATTCACCCCTCCACTTT. Protein: CSARRGNSPLHF. The V call is TRBV29-1, the J call TRBJ1-6; a possible D gene is TRBD1 (5 bases). The CDR3 has 12 residues. Germline V gives CDR1 SQVTM, CDR2 ANQGSEA. Trimming took 7 bases from V and 6 from J, leaving 10 bases between them.

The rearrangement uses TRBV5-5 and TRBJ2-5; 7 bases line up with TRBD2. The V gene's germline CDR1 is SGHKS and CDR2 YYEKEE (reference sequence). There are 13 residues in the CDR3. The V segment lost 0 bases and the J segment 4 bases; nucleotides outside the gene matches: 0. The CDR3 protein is CASSLAGGETQYF. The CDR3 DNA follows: TGTGCCAGCAGCTTGGCGGGAGGAGAGACCCAGTACTTC.